Sequencing of this T cell receptor beta chain was carried out in a study of T cell responses to AZD1222 COVID-19 vaccine listed by TCRdb under 2021. Looking at the study overall: A total of 230 to 250 trial participants underwent TCR sequencing, of whom roughly 210 had received two doses of AZD1222 and roughly 26 had received two doses of the MenACWY control vaccine. Trial participants were enrolled into age subgroups of 18-55, 56-69 and 70-plus years, which contained about 150, 28 and 57 TCR-sequenced participants, respectively.

The sample's time point, from its label and the paper: sample from adult after SARS-CoV-2 infection, after symptom onset. A couple of convalescent COVID-19 patients, sampled after symptom onset from adults with prior SARS-CoV-2 infection, were also TCR-sequenced for comparison. On this clone itself: Its antigen has not been determined. No much larger clonotype is one base removed from it; base qualities were not supplied.

Overall results and qualifications from the work: Most participants were white British and females outnumbered males, and the authors suggested that clonal diversity may have been underestimated. After two AZD1222 doses, both the breadth and the depth of spike-specific TCRs were significantly higher than at day 0 and than in MenACWY recipients. Nearly half of unique spike-specific TCRs reportedly recognized epitopes outside regions mutated in the B.1.351 and B.1.1.7 variants. In the small 56-69-year group, the increase in depth fell short of significance, most likely because of low power. Only a handful of AZD1222 recipients were SARS-CoV-2 seropositive at baseline, limiting conclusions about previously exposed vaccinees. The vaccine-associated CD4 TCRs covered the entire spike protein, and the dominant responses fell in regions 160-218 and 743-854. Because no day 14 peak-response samples were available, the repertoires could be characterized only after the peak T cell response.

The CDR3 regions of human TCRbeta chains were analyzed by immunosequencing. The study's processing was this. TCRs in the repertoires were compared against a reference library of SARS-CoV-2-specific TCRs that had been generated with the MIRA antigen-specificity platform. Breadth was defined as the fraction of unique TCRs that were SARS-CoV-2-associated, and depth was defined as the fraction of total T cells that were SARS-CoV-2-associated. Using the MIRA data, every spike-specific TCR was mapped to the spike region that the TCR reacted to and assigned to either a CD4 or a CD8 class. Log10-transformed breadth and depth values were compared by one-way ANOVA with Sidak's multiple comparisons tests. The source is immuneACCESS, and TCRdb retained only in-frame sequences with V and J called. Part of the clones is not carried over; for the studies checked, unresolved V genes explain less than half of this, and the remainder is unexplained. V and J calls plus clone size are reproduced from that table; the DNA served to infer D and trimming. For this sample there are 150,000 to 160,000 clones; roughly nine tenths appear just once. The ten biggest clones cover 5.5% to 7% of the sample.

The sequence derives from an adult who had recovered from COVID-19. This sample comprised peripheral blood, obtained after recovery from COVID-19.

The CDR3 protein is CASSQSSTGRYTEAFF. The nucleotides are TGCGCCAGCAGCCAAAGCTCGACAGGGCGTTACACTGAAGCTTTCTTT. The chain is encoded by TRBV4-1 joined to TRBJ1-1; 7 of the junction bases match TRBD1. CDR1 is given as MGHRA and CDR2 as YSYEKL, both from the germline V gene. Including cysteine and phenylalanine, the CDR3 has 16 amino acids. The only DNA kept is the CDR3, 48 bases in frame from the first base. Clipping removes 2 bases from V and 3 bases from J, with 9 as the unmatched junction base count.